This T cell receptor (beta chain) came from a study of blood T cell repertoires in COVID-19. TCRdb's table, derived via immunoSEQ multiplex PCR, lists solely in-frame clones and lacks some. The top ten hold roughly 4.5% of the sample, which has more than 300,000 clones, about nine tenths seen once. This CDR3 has 15 residues. V was pared by 4 bases and J by 6 bases, with 18 bases between. Germline V gene sequence: CDR1 MNHNY, CDR2 SVGAGI (reference sequence). Cohort 3 recovery required two negative PCRs, clearance, or symptom resolution. The sample consisted of PBMCs or T cells enriched from blood (not recorded which). The receptor's source is a man aged 25 to 45 who had recovered from COVID-19. V gene TRBV6-6 combines with J gene TRBJ1-1; the D gene is possibly TRBD1 (5 bases). CDR3: CASSSSPGITSEAFF. In DNA form, the CDR3 reads TGTGCCAGCAGTTCCTCGCCAGGGATAACTTCTGAAGCTTTCTTT.